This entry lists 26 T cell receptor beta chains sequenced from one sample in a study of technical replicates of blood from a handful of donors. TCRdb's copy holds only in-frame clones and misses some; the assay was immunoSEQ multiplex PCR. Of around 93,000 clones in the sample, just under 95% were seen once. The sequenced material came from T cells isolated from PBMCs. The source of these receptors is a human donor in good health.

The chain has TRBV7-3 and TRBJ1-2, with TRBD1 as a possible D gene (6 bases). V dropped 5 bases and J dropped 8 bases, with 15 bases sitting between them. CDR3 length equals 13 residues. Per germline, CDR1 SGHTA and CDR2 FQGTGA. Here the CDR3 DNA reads TGTGCCAGCAGCCCGAACAGGGATCAAGGCTACACCTTC. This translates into CASSPNRDQGYTF.

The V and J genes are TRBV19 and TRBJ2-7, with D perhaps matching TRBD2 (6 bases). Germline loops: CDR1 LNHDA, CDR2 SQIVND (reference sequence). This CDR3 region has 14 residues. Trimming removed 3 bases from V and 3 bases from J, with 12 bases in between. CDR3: CASSILGRFYEQYF. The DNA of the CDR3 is TGTGCCAGTAGTATCTTAGGGAGGTTCTACGAGCAGTACTTC.

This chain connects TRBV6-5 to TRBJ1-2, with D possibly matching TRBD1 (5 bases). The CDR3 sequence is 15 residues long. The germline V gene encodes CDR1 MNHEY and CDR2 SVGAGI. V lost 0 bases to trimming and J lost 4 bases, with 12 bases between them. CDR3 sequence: CASSYSTAGSYGYTF. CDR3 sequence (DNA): TGTGCCAGCAGTTACTCGACCGCAGGGTCCTATGGCTACACCTTC.

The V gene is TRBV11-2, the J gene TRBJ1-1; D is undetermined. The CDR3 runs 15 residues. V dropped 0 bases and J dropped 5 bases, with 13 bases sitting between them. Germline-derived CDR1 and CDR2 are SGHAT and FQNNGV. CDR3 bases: TGTGCCAGCAGCTTAGAAGTGAAGGGAGATACTGAAGCTTTCTTT. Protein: CASSLEVKGDTEAFF.

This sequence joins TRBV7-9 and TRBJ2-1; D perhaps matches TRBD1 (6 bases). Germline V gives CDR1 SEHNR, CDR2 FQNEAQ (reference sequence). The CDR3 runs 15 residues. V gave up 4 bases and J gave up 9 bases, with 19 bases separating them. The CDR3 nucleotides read TGTGCCAGCAGCTGGGCTGGGGGCCTCTTTGCTGAGCAGTTCTTC. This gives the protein CASSWAGGLFAEQFF.

The CDR3 nucleotides are TGTGCCAGCAGCTTCCACAGAGAGACCCAGTACTTC. This gives the protein CASSFHRETQYF. The chain recombines TRBV7-8 with TRBJ2-5; unclear D gene. Germline loops: CDR1 SGHVS, CDR2 FQNEAQ. The germline V and J ends were trimmed by 3 bases and 4 bases, with 6 bases remaining between them. The CDR3 covers 12 residues.

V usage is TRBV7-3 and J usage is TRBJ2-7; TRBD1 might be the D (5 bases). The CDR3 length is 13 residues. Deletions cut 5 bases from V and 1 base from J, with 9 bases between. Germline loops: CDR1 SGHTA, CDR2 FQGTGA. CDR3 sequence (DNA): TGTGCCAGCAGCCTGACAGATTCCTACGAGCAGTACTTC. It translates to CASSLTDSYEQYF.

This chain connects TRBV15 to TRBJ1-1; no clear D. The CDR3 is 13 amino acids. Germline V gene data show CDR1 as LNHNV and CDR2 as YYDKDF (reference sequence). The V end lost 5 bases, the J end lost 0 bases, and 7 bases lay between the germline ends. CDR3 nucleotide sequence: TGTGCCACCAGCTTTGCGGTGAACACTGAAGCTTTCTTT. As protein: CATSFAVNTEAFF.

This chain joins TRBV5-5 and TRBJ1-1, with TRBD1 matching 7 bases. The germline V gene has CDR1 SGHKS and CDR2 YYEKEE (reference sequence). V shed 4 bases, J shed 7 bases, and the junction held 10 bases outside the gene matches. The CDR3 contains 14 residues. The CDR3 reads CASSNPGTVSEAFF. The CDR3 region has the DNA TGTGCCAGCAGCAACCCCGGGACAGTCAGTGAAGCTTTCTTT.

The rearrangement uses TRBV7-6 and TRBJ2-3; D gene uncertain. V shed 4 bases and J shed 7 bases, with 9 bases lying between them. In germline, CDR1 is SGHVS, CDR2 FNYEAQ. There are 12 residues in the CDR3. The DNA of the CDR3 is TGTGCCAGCAGCTCCCTTGCGAATACGCAGTATTTT. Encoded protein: CASSSLANTQYF.

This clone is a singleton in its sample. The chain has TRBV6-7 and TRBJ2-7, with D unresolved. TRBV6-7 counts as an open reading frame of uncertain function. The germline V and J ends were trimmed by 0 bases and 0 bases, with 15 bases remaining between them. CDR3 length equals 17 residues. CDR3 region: CASSYSSISSSSYEQYF. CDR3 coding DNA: TGTGCCAGCAGTTACTCCTCTATTAGCTCAAGCTCCTACGAGCAGTACTTC.

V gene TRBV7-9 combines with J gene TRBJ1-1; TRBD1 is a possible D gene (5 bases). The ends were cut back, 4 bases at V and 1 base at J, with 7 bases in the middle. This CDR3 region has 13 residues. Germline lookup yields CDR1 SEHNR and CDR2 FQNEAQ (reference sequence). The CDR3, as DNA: TGTGCCAGCAGCTCAAGGGGGAACACTGAAGCTTTCTTT. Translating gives CASSSRGNTEAFF.

CDR3 protein: CASSLLVSLNEQFF. CDR3 sequence (DNA): TGTGCCAGCAGCTTACTAGTCTCTCTCAATGAGCAGTTCTTC. The rearrangement joins TRBV7-8 to TRBJ2-1; D is ambiguous. The V and J ends lost 2 bases and 6 bases respectively, with 11 bases between them. The CDR3 covers 14 residues. Germline CDR1 reads SGHVS; CDR2 reads FQNEAQ. Looking up the rest from reference TRBV7-8 and TRBJ2-1 gives the full variable domain: GAGVSQSPRYKVAKRGQDVALRCDPISGHVSLFWYQQALGQGPEFLTYFQNEAQLDKSGLPSDRFFAERPEGSVSTLKIQRTQQEDSAVYLCASSLLVSLNEQFFGPGTRLTVL.

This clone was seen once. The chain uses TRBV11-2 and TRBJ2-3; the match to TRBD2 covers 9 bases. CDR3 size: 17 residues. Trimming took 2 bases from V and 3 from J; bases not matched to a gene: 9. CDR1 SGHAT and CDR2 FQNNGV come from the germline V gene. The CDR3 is CASSLSRGSGRTDTQYF. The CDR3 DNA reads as TGTGCCAGCAGCTTATCTCGCGGGAGCGGGAGGACAGATACGCAGTATTTT.

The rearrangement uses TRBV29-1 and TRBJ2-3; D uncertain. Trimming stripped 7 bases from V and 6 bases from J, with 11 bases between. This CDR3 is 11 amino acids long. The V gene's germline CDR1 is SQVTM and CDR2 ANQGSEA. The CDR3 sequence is CSALYGDTQYF. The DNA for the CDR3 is TGCAGCGCGCTCTACGGGGATACGCAGTATTTT.

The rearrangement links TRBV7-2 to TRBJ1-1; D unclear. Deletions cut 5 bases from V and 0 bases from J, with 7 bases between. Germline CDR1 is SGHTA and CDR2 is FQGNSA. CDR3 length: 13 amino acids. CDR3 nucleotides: TGTGCCAGCAGCACCCTAATGAACACTGAAGCTTTCTTT. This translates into CASSTLMNTEAFF.

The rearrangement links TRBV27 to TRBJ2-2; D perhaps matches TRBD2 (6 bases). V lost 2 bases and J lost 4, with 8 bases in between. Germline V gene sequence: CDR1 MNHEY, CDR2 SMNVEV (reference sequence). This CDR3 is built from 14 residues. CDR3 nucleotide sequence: TGTGCCAGCAGTTTACACGGGAGCACCGGGGAGCTGTTTTTT. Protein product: CASSLHGSTGELFF.

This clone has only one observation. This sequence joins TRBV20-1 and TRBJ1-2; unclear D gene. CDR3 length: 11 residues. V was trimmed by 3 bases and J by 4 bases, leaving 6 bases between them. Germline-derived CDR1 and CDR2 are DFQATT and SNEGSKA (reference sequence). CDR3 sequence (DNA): TGCAGTGCTAGGAGGCCCTATGGCTACACCTTC. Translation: CSARRPYGYTF.

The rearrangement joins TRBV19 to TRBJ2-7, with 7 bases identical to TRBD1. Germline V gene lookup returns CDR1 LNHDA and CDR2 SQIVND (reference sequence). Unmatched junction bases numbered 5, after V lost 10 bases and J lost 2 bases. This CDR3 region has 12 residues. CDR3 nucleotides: TGTGCCACCCGGGACAGAGCCTACGAGCAGTACTTC. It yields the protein CATRDRAYEQYF.

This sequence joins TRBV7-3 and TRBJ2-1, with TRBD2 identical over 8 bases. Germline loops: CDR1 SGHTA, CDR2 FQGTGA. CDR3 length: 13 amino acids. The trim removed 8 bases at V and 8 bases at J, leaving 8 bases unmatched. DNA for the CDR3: TGTGCCAGCGGGGGACTAGAAGGCCATGAGCAGTTCTTC. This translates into CASGGLEGHEQFF.

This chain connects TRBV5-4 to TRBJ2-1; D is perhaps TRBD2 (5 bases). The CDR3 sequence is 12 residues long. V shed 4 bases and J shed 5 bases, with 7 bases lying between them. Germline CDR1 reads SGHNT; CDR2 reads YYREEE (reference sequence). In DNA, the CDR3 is TGTGCCAGCAGCCGGGGTAACAATGAGCAGTTCTTC. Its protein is CASSRGNNEQFF.

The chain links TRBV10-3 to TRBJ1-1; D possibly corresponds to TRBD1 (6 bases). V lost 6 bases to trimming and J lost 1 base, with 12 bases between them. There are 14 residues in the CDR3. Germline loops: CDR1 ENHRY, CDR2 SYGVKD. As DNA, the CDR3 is TGTGCCATCAGACTCGACAGGAAGAACACTGAAGCTTTCTTT. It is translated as CAIRLDRKNTEAFF.

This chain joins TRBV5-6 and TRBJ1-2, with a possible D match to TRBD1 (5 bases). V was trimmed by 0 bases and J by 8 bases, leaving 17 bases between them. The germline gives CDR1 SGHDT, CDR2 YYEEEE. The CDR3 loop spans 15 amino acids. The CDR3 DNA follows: TGTGCCAGCAGCTTGGGCGACGGACACTGGAGAGGCTACACCTTC. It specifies CASSLGDGHWRGYTF.

The CDR3 protein is CASSLSTRDYGYTF. For the CDR3, the DNA is TGTGCCAGCAGTTTATCGACCAGGGACTATGGCTACACCTTC. This rearrangement joins TRBV27 to TRBJ1-2; the D gene is possibly TRBD1 (5 bases). CDR1 is MNHEY, CDR2 SMNVEV, per germline (reference sequence). The CDR3 is 14 amino acids. With 0 bases removed from V and 3 bases from J, the gap between germline ends came to 8 bases.

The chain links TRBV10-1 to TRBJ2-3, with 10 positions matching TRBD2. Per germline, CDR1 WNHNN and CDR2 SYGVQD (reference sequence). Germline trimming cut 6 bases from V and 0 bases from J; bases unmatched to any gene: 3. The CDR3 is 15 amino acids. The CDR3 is CASRPGLASTDTQYF. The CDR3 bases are TGCGCCAGCAGACCGGGACTAGCGAGCACAGATACGCAGTATTTT.

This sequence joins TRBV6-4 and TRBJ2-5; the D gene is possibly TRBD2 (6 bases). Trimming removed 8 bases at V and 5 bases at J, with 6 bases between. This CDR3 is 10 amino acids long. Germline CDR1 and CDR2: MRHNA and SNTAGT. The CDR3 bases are TGTGCCAGCGGAGGGGAGACCCAGTACTTC. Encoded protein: CASGGETQYF.